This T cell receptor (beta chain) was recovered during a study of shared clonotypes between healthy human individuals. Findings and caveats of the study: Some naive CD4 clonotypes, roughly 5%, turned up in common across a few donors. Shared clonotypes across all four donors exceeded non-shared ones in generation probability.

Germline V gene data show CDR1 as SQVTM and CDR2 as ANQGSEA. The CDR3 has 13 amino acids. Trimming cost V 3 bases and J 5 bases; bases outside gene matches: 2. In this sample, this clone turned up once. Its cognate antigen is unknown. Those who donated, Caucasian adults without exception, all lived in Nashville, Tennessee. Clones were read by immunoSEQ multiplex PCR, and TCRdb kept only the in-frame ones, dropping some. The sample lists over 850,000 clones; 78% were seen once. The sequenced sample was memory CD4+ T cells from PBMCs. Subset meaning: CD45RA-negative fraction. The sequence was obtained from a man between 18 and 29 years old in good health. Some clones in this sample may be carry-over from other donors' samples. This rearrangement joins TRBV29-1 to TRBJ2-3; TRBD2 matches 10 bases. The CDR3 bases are TGCAGCGTTGATCCTAGCGGGGGAGATACGCAGTATTTT. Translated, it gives CSVDPSGGDTQYF.